This TCR beta chain comes out of a study of blood T cell repertoires in COVID-19. Study background: Acute and convalescent COVID-19 specimens originated in the United States, Italy and Spain. Sample material is recorded as cDNA or gDNA derived from T cells, B-cell-depleted T cells, or PBMCs.

Original analysis: Reference gene primer amplification in the assay estimated nucleated cell counts. Method: immunoSEQ multiplex PCR; TCRdb's copy keeps in-frame clones and lacks some. The D gene and trimming were derived from the DNA, and the V and J assignments and clone size from that table. The sample holds about 180,000 clones, 80% to 90% seen once. This clone came up a few times. The CDR3 covers 15 residues. Per germline, CDR1 LGHDT and CDR2 YNNKEL (reference sequence). The V gene end was trimmed by 1 base and the J gene end by 7 bases; junction bases not matched to a gene: 3. The sequence was obtained from a man aged 55 to 69 with acute or convalescent COVID-19. The chain combines TRBV3-1 (or the pseudogene TRBV3-2) with TRBJ2-1; the match to TRBD2 covers 11 bases. The sequenced sample consisted of peripheral blood. This CDR3 reads CASSQVTSGSNEQFF. DNA for the CDR3: TGTGCCAGCAGCCAAGTTACTAGCGGGAGTAATGAGCAGTTCTTC.